Listed below are T cell receptor beta chains from one sample, sequenced in a study of T cells in Graves' hyperthyroidism and ophthalmopathy. In TCRdb, the multiplex PCR reads were re-called with MiXCR into one record per CDR3 protein. The sample yields roughly 650,000 distinct CDR3 sequences, roughly 16% seen once. Material: blood. Source of these receptors: a woman aged 40 to 50 with Graves' ophthalmopathy. CDR3s include the opening cysteine and the closing phenylalanine or tryptophan. D genes are given only for firm matches. The size of a clone is reported for some rows only, either as once, few or many, or as a class for expanded clones.

TRBJ2-2,TRBV7-3,few,NA,TGTGCCAGCAGCTTCCGCCCAACAGGGTCCGTAAACACCGGGGAGCTGTTTTTT,CASSFRPTGSVNTGELFF
TRBJ2-7,TRBV12-3/TRBV12-4,NA,NA,TGTGCCAGCAGTTCCAACTTGGGGGAGCAGTACTTC,CASSSNLGEQYF
TRBJ1-4,TRBV11-2,NA,TRBD1,TGTGCCAGCAGCTCGGGACCGGGGACTGGAGGGGACAGAGAAAAACTGTTTTTT,CASSSGPGTGGDREKLFF
TRBJ1-3,TRBV11-2,many,NA,TGTGCCAGCAGCCCGGGAACTTATGGAAACACCATATATTTT,CASSPGTYGNTIYF
TRBJ1-2,TRBV5-1,few,TRBD1,TGCGCCAGCAGCTCAGAAACAGGGGGTCGCTCTGGCTACACCTTC,CASSSETGGRSGYTF
TRBJ2-7,TRBV28,NA,NA,TGTGCCAGCAGTTTGGGGGGCGGGCCGACCTACGAGCAGTACTTC,CASSLGGGPTYEQYF
TRBJ2-1,TRBV6-1,NA,TRBD2,TGTGCCAGCAGCACCGGACTAGCGGGATTATACAATGAGCAGTTCTTC,CASSTGLAGLYNEQFF
TRBJ2-7,TRBV6-1,NA,NA,TGTGCCAGCAGTCCCGACAGGCGCTACGAGCAGTACTTC,CASSPDRRYEQYF
TRBJ1-1,TRBV6-1,NA,TRBD1,TGTGCCAGTGGACAGGGGGCTAGTAGAACTGAAGCTTTCTTT,CASGQGASRTEAFF
TRBJ2-7,TRBV19,few,NA,TGTGCCAGTAGTCGGTCAGCCACTGCTGGCGAGCAGTACTTC,CASSRSATAGEQYF
TRBJ2-1,TRBV7-9,few,NA,TGTGCCAGCAGCTCAAGTAGCGCCAGATACAATGAGCAGTTCTTC,CASSSSSARYNEQFF
TRBJ2-5,TRBV13,NA,NA,TGTGCCAGCAGCCCGACCCCCTCCGGGACCCAGTACTTC,CASSPTPSGTQYF
TRBJ2-3,TRBV7-8,many,NA,TGTGCCAGCAGCTGGGGGCGAGCTAGCACAGATACGCAGTATTTT,CASSWGRASTDTQYF
TRBJ2-1,TRBV5-1,few,NA,TGTGCCAGCAGCGCCACTAGAGCCCACAATGAGCAGTTCTTC,CASSATRAHNEQFF
TRBJ1-1,TRBV5-1,many,NA,TGCGCCAGCAGCTCCGGTTACGGCACTGAAGCTTTCTTT,CASSSGYGTEAFF
TRBJ1-1,TRBV6-1,many,NA,TGTGCCAGCAGTCCCTGGAAGGAGGCGGGTGGCACTGAAGCTTTCTTT,CASSPWKEAGGTEAFF
TRBJ1-1,TRBV5-1,many,NA,TGCGCCAGCAGCTTGCAGGGCGATGGCACTGAAGCTTTCTTT,CASSLQGDGTEAFF
TRBJ2-1,TRBV11-3,NA,NA,TGTGCCAGCAGCTCCGGGCCGACCGTTAGGCGCAGGGATGAGCAGTTCTTC,CASSSGPTVRRRDEQFF
TRBJ1-6,TRBV27,few,NA,TGTGCCAGCAGTTCGCCCGCTAGCTCCTATAATTCACCCCTCCACTTT,CASSSPASSYNSPLHF
TRBJ2-3,TRBV6-1,few,NA,TGTGCCAGCAGTGAGGTGGGGGTTGGTACGCAGTATTTT,CASSEVGVGTQYF
TRBJ2-7,TRBV15,NA,TRBD1,TGTGCCACCAGCAGAGATAGGGACAGCGAGCAGTACTTC,CATSRDRDSEQYF
TRBJ1-5,TRBV18,many,NA,TGTGCCAGCTCACCAGGGGGTAGCGGCAATCAGCCCCAGCATTTT,CASSPGGSGNQPQHF
TRBJ2-3,TRBV12-3/TRBV12-4,NA,NA,TGTGCCAGCAGGGCGGGGTCCCTGGCTACTTATACGCAGTATTTT,CASRAGSLATYTQYF
TRBJ1-2,TRBV3-1,few,NA,TGTGCCAGCAGCCAAGATACCCCACGGAACTATGGCTACACCTTC,CASSQDTPRNYGYTF
TRBJ2-1,TRBV2,many,TRBD2,TGTGCCAGCAGCACCGGGACTAGGCTTAATGAGCAGTTCTTC,CASSTGTRLNEQFF
TRBJ2-5,TRBV11-1,NA,NA,TGTGCCAGCAGCCGGGACATGTACCAAGAGACCCAGTACTTC,CASSRDMYQETQYF
TRBJ2-3,TRBV12-3/TRBV12-4,many,NA,TGTGCCAGCAGTTTAAGGGGCGGGGTATTCACAGATACGCAGTATTTT,CASSLRGGVFTDTQYF
TRBJ2-5,TRBV28,many,TRBD1,TGTGCCAGCAGTTCCTTAGGGACAGTTCAAGAGACCCAGTACTTC,CASSSLGTVQETQYF
TRBJ2-2,TRBV5-1,NA,TRBD2,TGCGCCAGCAGCTTGGCCGCGGTAGCGGGGGCCTTCACCGGGGAGCTGTTTTTT,CASSLAAVAGAFTGELFF
TRBJ2-3,TRBV5-1,many,TRBD2,TGCGCCAGCAGCTTGGTCGGCCGGCTAGCGGAGAGCACAGATACGCAGTATTTT,CASSLVGRLAESTDTQYF
TRBJ2-7,TRBV6-1,NA,NA,TGTGCCAGCAGTCGGGAGCTTAGGGGTGAGCAGTACTTC,CASSRELRGEQYF
TRBJ2-3,TRBV6-1,few,NA,TGTGCCAGCACGAGTTCACTTCTAGCCATTGGGTGGACAGATACGCAGTATTTT,CASTSSLLAIGWTDTQYF
TRBJ2-7,TRBV20-1,many,NA,TGCAGTGTGTTGCGGAGAGATTCCTACGAGCAGTACTTC,CSVLRRDSYEQYF
TRBJ1-1,TRBV9,many,NA,TGTGCCAGCAGCGTAGATGGGCAGAACACTGAAGCTTTCTTT,CASSVDGQNTEAFF
TRBJ2-3,TRBV10-3,NA,TRBD2,TGTGCCATCAGAGAAGCGGGAGGGGGAGATACGCAGTATTTT,CAIREAGGGDTQYF
TRBJ2-3,TRBV6-2/TRBV6-3,many,TRBD1,TGTGCCAGCAAGACAGGGGGCTTGACAGATACGCAGTATTTT,CASKTGGLTDTQYF
TRBJ2-7,TRBV6-1,NA,NA,TGTGCCAGCAGTCTAAGTGCAGGCTACGAGCAGTACTTC,CASSLSAGYEQYF
TRBJ2-2,TRBV3-1,many,TRBD1,TGTGCCAGCAGCCGACGACAGGGTCCCGGGGAGCTGTTTTTT,CASSRRQGPGELFF
TRBJ1-5,TRBV19,few,NA,TGTGCCAGTAGTATAGAGGGGGGACAGCCCCAGCATTTT,CASSIEGGQPQHF
TRBJ2-3,TRBV5-1,many,NA,TGCGCCAGCAGCTTGGCAGTTAACACAGATACGCAGTATTTT,CASSLAVNTDTQYF
TRBJ1-6,TRBV3-1,few,NA,TGTGCCAGCAGCCAAGAGGGGACCCAATATTCACCCCTCCACTTT,CASSQEGTQYSPLHF
TRBJ2-3,TRBV18,NA,TRBD2,TGTGCCAGCTCACCACCGTGGCTAGCGGGGGGGGCTAGCACAGATACGCAGTATTTT,CASSPPWLAGGASTDTQYF
TRBJ1-4,TRBV18,many,NA,TGTGCCAGCTCACCCACTAATACGAATGAAAAACTGTTTTTT,CASSPTNTNEKLFF
TRBJ1-5,TRBV7-6,many,NA,TGTGCCAGCAGCCAAGGGGGAGAGCAGCCCCAGCATTTT,CASSQGGEQPQHF
TRBJ1-1,TRBV7-8,many,NA,TGTGCCAGCAGCTTAGTTTCGATGAACACTGAAGCTTTCTTT,CASSLVSMNTEAFF